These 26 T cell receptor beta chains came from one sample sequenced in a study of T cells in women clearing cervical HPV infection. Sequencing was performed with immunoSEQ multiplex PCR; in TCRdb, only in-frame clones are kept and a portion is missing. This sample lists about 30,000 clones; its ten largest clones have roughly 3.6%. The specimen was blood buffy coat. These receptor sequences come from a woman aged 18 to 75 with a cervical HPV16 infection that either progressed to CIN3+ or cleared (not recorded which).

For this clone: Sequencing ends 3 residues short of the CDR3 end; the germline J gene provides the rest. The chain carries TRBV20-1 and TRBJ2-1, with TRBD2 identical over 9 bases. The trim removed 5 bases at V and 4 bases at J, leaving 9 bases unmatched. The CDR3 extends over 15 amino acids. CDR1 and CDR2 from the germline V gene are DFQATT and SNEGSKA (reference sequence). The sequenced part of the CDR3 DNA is TGCAGTGCTGGGCCTAGCGGGAAATGGTACAATGAG. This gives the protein CSAGPSGKWYNE. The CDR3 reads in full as CSAGPSGKWYNEQFF.

CDR3 amino acids: CASGLGLAGTTDTQYF. The sequenced CDR3 bases are TGTGCTAGTGGTTTGGGCCTAGCGGGTACAACGGATACG. The rearrangement links TRBV12-5 to TRBJ2-3, with TRBD2 identical over 8 bases. The CDR3 extends 3 residues past the end of the read, so its final part is completed from the germline J gene. The CDR3 has 16 amino acids. The germline CDR1 and CDR2 sequences are LGHNT and FRNRAP. V gave up 1 base and J gave up 6 bases; unmatched junction bases: 9.

The covered CDR3 bases are TGTGCCAGCAGTGAATATCCCCCGGGACAGGGGGCAGGCACTGAA. This sequence encodes CASSEYPPGQGAGTE. The complete CDR3 sequence is CASSEYPPGQGAGTEAFF. V usage is TRBV6-1 and J usage is TRBJ1-1; 12 bases match TRBD1. The CDR3 is cut off 3 residues early in the read; its end comes from the germline J gene. The CDR3 has 18 amino acids. V lost 2 bases, J lost 4 bases, and 11 bases stayed unmatched. Germline V lookup: CDR1 MNHNS, CDR2 SASEGT.

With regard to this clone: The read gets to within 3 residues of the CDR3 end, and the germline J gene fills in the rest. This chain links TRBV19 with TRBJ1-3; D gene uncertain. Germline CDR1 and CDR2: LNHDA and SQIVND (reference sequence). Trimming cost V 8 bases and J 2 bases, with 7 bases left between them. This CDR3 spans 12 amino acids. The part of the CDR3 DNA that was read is TGTGCCAGTTCTGTCCCTGGAAACACC. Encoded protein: CASSVPGNT. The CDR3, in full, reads CASSVPGNTIYF.

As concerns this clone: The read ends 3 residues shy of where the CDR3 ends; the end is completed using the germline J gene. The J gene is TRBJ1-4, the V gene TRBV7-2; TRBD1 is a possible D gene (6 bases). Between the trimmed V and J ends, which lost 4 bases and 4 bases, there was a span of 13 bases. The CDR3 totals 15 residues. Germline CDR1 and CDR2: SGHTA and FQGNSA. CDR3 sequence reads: CASSSQGSGNEKLFF. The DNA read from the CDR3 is TGTGCCAGCAGCTCACAGGGCTCGGGTAATGAAAAA.

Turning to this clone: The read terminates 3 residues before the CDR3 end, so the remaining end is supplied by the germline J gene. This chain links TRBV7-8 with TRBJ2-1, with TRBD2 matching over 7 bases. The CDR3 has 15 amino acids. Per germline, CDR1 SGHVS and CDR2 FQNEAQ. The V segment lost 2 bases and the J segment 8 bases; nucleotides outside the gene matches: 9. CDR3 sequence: CASSLLLREKDEQFF. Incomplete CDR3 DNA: TGTGCCAGCAGCTTACTTCTGCGGGAGAAGGATGAG.

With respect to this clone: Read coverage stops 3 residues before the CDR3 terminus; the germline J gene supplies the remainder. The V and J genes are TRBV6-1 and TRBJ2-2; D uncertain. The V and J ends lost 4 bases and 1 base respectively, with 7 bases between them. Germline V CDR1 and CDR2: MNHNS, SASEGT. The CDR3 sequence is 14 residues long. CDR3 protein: CASSVTGNTGELFF. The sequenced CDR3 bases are TGTGCCAGCAGTGTAACGGGGAACACCGGGGAG.

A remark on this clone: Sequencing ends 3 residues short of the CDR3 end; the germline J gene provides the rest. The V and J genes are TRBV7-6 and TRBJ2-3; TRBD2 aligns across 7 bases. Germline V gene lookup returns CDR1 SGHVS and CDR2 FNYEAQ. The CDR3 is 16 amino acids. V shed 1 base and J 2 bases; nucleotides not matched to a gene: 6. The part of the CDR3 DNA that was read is TGTGCCAGCAGCTTAGACGGGGGGATTAACACAGATACG. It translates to CASSLDGGINTDT. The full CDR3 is CASSLDGGINTDTQYF.

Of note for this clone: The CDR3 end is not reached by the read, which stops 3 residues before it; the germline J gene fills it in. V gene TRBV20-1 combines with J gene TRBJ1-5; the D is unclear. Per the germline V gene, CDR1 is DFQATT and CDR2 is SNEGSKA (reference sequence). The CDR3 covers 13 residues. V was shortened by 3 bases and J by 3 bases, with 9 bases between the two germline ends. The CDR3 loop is CSARSGLNQPQHF. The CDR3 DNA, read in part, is TGCAGTGCTAGGTCAGGACTCAATCAGCCC.

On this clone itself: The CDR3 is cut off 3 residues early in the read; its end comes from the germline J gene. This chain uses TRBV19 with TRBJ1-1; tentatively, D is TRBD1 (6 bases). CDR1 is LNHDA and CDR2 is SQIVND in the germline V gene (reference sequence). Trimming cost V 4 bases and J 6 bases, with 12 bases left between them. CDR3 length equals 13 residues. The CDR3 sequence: CASSNTGRAEAFF. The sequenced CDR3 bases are TGTGCCAGTAGTAACACAGGGAGGGCTGAA.

This chain's CDR3 is CASRGQYSNQPQHF. CDR3 DNA, as far as it was read: TGTGCCAGTAGAGGGCAATATAGCAATCAGCCC. The rearrangement links TRBV19 to TRBJ1-5; no clear D. The read stops 3 residues short of the end of the CDR3; the missing end is completed from the germline J gene. The CDR3 totals 14 residues. Germline V gene sequence: CDR1 LNHDA, CDR2 SQIVND (reference sequence). V lost 6 bases and J 0 bases, leaving 9 bases between the germline ends.

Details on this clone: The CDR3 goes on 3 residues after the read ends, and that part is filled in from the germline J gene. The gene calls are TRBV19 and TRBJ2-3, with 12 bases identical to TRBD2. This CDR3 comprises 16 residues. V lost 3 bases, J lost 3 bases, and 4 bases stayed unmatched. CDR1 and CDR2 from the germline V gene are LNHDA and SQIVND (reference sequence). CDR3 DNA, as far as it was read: TGTGCCAGTAGTATGACTAGCGGGGGCGCGACAGATACG. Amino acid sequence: CASSMTSGGATDT. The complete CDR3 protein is CASSMTSGGATDTQYF.

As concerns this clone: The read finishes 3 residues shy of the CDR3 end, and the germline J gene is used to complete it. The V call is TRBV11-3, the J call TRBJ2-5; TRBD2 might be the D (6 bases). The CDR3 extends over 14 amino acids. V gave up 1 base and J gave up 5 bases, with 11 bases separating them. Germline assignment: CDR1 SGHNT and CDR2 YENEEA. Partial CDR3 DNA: TGTGCCAGCAGCTTAGCATCCGGGACTGAGACC. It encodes CASSLASGTET. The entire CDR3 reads CASSLASGTETQYF.

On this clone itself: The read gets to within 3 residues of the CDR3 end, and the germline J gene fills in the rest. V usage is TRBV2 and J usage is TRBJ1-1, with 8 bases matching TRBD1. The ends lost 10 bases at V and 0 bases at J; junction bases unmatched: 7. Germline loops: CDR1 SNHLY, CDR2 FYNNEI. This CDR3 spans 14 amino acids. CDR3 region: CATTGTGLNTEAFF. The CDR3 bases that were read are TGTGCCACTACCGGGACAGGATTGAACACTGAA.

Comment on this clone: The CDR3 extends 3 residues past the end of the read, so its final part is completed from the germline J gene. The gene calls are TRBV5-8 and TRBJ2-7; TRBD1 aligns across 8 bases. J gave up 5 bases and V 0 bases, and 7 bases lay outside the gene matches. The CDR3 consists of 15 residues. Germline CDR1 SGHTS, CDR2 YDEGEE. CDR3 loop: CASSLEDRAIHEQYF. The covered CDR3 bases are TGTGCCAGCAGCTTGGAGGACAGGGCAATCCACGAG.

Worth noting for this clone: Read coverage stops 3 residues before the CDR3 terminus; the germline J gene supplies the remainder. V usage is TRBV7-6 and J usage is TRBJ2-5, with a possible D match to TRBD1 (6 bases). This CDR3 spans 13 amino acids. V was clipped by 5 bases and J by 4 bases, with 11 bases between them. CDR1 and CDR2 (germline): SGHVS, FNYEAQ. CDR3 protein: CASSGQLGETQYF. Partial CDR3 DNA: TGTGCCAGCAGCGGACAGCTGGGAGAGACC.

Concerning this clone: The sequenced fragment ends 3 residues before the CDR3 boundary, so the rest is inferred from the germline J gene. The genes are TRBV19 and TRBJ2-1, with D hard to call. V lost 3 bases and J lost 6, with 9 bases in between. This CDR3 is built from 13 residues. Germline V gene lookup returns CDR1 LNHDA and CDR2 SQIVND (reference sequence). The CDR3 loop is CASSITGGNEQFF. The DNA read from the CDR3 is TGTGCCAGTAGTATTACGGGTGGCAATGAG.

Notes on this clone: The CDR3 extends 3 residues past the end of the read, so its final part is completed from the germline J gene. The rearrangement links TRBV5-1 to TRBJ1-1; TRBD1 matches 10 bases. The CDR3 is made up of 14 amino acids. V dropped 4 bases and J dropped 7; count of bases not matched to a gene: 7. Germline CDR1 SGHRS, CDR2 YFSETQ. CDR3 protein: CASSARTGGSEAFF. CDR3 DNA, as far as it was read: TGCGCCAGCAGCGCCAGGACAGGGGGAAGTGAA.

The CDR3: CASSPRASSETQYF. CDR3 DNA (partial): TGTGCCAGCAGCCCGCGTGCTAGTTCAGAGACC. V is TRBV7-9 and J is TRBJ2-5, with no clear D. The read ends 3 residues early relative to the CDR3; the germline J gene fills the gap. V lost 5 bases, J lost 4 bases, and 14 bases lay in between. CDR3 size: 14 residues. The germline gives CDR1 SEHNR, CDR2 FQNEAQ (reference sequence).

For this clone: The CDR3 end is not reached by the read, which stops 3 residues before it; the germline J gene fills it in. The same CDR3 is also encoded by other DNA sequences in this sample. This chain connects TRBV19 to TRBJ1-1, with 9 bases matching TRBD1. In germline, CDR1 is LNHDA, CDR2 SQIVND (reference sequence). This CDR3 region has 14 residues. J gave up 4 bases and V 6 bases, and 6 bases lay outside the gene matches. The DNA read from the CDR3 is TGTGCCAGTAGCCCACGACAGGGGGGCACTGAA. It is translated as CASSPRQGGTE. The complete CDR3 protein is CASSPRQGGTEAFF.

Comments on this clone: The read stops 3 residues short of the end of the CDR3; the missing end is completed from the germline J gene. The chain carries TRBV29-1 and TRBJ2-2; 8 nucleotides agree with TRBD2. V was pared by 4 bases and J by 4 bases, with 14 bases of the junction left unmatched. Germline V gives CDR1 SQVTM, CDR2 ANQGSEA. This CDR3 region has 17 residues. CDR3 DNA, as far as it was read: TGCAGCGTTGTGGGGATCAGCGGGAGAAGCGGCACCGGGGAG. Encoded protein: CSVVGISGRSGTGE. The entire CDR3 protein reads CSVVGISGRSGTGELFF.

The CDR3 sequence: CASSVTPGTSNNEQFF. The CDR3 bases that were read are TGCGCCAGCAGCGTGACCCCCGGGACTTCCAACAATGAG. This sequence joins TRBV5-1 and TRBJ2-1; D possibly corresponds to TRBD2 (6 bases). Read data end 3 residues before the CDR3 end; the end is taken from the germline J gene. Trimming shortened V by 4 bases and J by 5 bases, and 19 bases separated the two germline ends. This CDR3 spans 16 amino acids. Germline V CDR1 and CDR2: SGHRS, YFSETQ.

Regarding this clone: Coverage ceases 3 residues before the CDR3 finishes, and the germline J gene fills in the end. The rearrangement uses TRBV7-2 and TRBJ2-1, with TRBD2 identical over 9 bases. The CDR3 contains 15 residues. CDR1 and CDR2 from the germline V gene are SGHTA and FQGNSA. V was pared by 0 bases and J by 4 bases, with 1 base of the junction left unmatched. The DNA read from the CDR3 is TGTGCCAGCAGCTTAGCTAGCGGGGGTTACAATGAG. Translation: CASSLASGGYNE. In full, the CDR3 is CASSLASGGYNEQFF.

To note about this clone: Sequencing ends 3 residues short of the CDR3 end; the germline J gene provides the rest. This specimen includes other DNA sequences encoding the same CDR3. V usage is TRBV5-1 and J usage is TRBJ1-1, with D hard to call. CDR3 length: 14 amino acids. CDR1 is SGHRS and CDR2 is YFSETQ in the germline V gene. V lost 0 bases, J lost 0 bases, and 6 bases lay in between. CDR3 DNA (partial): TGCGCCAGCAGCTTGGGGCAGGTGAACACTGAA. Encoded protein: CASSLGQVNTE. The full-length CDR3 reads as CASSLGQVNTEAFF.

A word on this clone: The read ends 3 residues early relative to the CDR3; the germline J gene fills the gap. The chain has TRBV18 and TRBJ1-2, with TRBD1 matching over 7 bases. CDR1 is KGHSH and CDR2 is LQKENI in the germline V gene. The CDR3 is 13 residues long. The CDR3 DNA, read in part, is TGTGCCAGCTCACGCGACAGGGACAATGAC. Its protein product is CASSRDRDND. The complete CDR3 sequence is CASSRDRDNDYTF.

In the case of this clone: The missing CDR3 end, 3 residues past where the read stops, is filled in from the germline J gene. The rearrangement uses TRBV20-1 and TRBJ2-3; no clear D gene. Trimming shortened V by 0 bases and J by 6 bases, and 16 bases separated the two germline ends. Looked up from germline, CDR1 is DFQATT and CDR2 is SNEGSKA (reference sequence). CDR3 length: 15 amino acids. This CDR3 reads CSAREGLGFWDTQYF. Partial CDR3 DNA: TGCAGTGCTAGAGAGGGCCTCGGTTTCTGGGATACG.